This TCR beta chain was recovered during a study of cytomegalovirus exposure and HLA in healthy donors. Study results and limitations: In a later analysis, at a false discovery rate of 0.05, 16,951 TCR beta sequences were associated with HLA alleles.

For this clone: Its antigen is unidentified.

PCR involved 60 Vbeta and 13 Jbeta primers. The assay was immunoSEQ multiplex PCR, and TCRdb's table has in-frame clones only and misses some. The table lists 100,000 to 150,000 clones, around 71% of them singletons. Germline CDR1 is SGDLS and CDR2 is YYNGEE. The CDR3 runs to 16 residues. J gave up 1 base and V 4 bases, and 6 bases lay outside the gene matches. The receptor was isolated from a woman aged 60-75 years in good health and CMV-seropositive. Sequencing input: PBMCs. The chain couples TRBV9 to TRBJ1-2; TRBD1 matches at 11 bases. The CDR3 reads CASSPTGQGVNYGYTF. The CDR3 coding sequence is TGTGCCAGCAGCCCCACGGGACAGGGGGTTAACTATGGCTACACCTTC.